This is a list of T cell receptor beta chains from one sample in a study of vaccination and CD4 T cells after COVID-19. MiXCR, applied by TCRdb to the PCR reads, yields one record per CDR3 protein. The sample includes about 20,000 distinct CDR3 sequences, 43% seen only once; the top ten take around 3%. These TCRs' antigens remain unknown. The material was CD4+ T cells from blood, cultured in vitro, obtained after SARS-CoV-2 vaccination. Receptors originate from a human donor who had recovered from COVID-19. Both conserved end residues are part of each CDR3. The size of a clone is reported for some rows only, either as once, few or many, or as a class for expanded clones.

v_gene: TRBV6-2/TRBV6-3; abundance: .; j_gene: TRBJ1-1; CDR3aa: CASSYRFGQIGAFF
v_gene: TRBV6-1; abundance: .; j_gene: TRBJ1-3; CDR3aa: CASSRDRNGNTIYF
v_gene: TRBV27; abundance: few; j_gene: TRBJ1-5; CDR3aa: CASSLQANQPQHF
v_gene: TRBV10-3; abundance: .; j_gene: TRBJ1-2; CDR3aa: CAISGGQKANYGYTF
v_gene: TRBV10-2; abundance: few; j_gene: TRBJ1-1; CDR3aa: CASSATGGNTEAFF
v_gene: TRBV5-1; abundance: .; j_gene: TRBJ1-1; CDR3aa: CASSLYQRMNTEAFF
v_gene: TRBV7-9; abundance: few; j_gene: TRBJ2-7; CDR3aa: CASSLEGPPDEQYF
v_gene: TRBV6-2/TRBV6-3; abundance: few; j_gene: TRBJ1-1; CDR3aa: CASRPRQSPNTEAFF
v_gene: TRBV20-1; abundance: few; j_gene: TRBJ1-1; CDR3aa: CSANRLTHTEAFF
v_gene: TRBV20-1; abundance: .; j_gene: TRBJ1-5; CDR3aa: CSARTHTYSNQPQHF
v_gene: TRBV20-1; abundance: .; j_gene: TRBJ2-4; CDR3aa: CSADPSLAKNIQYF
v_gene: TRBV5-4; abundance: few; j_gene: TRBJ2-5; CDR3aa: CASSHRGRDETQYF
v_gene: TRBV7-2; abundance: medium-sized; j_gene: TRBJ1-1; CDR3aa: CASGPRASNTEAFF
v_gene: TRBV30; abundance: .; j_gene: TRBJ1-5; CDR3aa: CAWSVGMGNQPQHF
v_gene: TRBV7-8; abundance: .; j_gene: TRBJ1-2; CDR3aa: CASSTGGDYGYTF
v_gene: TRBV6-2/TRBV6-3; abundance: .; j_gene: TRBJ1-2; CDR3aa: CATKTGDLYGYTF
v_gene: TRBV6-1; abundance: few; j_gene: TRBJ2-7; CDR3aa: CASSGQVSYEQYF
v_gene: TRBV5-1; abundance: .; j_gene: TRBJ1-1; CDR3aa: CASSAGQGFAEAFF
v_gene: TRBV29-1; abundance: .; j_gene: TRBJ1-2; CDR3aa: CSAFGDRVSSYTF
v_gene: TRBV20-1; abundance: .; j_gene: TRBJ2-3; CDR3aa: CSARGDTQYF
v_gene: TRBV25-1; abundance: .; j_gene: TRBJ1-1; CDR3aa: CASSEGNTEAFF
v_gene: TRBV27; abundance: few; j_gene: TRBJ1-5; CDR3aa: CASSSRGPNSGNQPQHF
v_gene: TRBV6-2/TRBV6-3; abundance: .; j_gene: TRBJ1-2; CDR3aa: CASSYLGLNYGYTF
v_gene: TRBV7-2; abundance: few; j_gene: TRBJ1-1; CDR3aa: CASSLVGNTEAFF
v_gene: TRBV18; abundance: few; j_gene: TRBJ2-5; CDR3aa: CASSPRLAGNQETQYF
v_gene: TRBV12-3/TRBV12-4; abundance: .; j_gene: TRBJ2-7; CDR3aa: CASARRGGSSSYEQYF
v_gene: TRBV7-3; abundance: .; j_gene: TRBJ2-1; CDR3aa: CASSLMSGGWGVGNEQFF
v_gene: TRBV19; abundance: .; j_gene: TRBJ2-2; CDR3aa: CASRDFSGKPGELFF
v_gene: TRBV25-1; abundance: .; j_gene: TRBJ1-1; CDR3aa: CASSLSGTAFGAFF
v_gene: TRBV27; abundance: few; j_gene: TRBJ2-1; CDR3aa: CASSLGSGAGNEQFF
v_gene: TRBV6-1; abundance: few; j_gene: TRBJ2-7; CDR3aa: CASGRLGGPEEQYF
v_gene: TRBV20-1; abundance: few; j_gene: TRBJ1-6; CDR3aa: CSARDSVPFNSPLHF
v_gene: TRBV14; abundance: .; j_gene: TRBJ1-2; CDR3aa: CASSQAQGYGYTF
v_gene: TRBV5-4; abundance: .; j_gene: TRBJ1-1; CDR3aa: CASSGGPNTEAFF